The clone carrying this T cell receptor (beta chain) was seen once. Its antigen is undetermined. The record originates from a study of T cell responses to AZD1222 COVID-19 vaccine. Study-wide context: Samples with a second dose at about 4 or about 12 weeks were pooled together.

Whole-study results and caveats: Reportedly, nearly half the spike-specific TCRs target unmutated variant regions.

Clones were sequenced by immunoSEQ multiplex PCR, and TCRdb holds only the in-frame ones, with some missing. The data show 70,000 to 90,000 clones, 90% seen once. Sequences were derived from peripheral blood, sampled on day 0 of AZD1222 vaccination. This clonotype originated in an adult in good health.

CDR3 amino acids: CASSPGQVDNYGYTF. CDR3 nucleotide sequence: TGTGCCAGCTCACCAGGGCAGGTGGATAACTATGGCTACACCTTC. The genes are TRBV18 and TRBJ1-2; no reliable D call. The CDR3 runs to 15 residues. Deletions cut 2 bases from V and 1 base from J, with 11 bases between. Germline CDR1 KGHSH, CDR2 LQKENI.